The 21 T cell receptor beta chains below all came from one sample that was sequenced in a study of T cells in localized non-small cell lung cancer. The protocol was immunoSEQ multiplex PCR, while the TCRdb copy is restricted to in-frame clones and leaves out a portion. Of about 52,000 clones listed, around nine tenths are singletons. The source material was PBMCs, sampled before any cancer treatment. The receptors come from a female donor with stage II lung adenocarcinoma.

The chain uses TRBV7-9 and TRBJ1-2; 10 bases are a match to TRBD1. Germline V gives CDR1 SEHNR, CDR2 FQNEAQ (reference sequence). The CDR3 totals 15 residues. Losses at the gene ends were 5 bases for V and 7 bases for J; bases not matched to a gene: 10. Here the CDR3 reads CASSAGTGDLGGYTF. DNA of the CDR3: TGTGCCAGCAGCGCCGGGACAGGGGACTTGGGTGGCTACACCTTC.

This chain connects TRBV9 to TRBJ1-1; D gene ambiguous. Germline loops: CDR1 SGDLS, CDR2 YYNGEE. This CDR3 has 13 amino acids. Between the trimmed V and J ends, which lost 5 bases and 2 bases, there was a span of 10 bases. Here the CDR3 DNA reads TGTGCCAGCAGTCCTCAACTTAACACTGAAGCTTTCTTT. It codes for CASSPQLNTEAFF. Based on the CDR3 plus reference TRBV9 and TRBJ1-1, the full variable domain is DSGVTQTPKHLITATGQRVTLRCSPRSGDLSVYWYQQSLDQGLQFLIQYYNGEERAKGNILERFSAQQFPDLHSELNLSSLELGDSALYFCASSPQLNTEAFFGQGTRLTVV.

V gene TRBV5-1 combines with J gene TRBJ1-3; no clear D gene. CDR3 length: 15 amino acids. Deletions cut 0 bases from V and 2 bases from J, with 9 bases between. Germline V CDR1 and CDR2: SGHRS, YFSETQ. Here the CDR3 reads CASSLAPGTGNTIYF. CDR3 bases: TGCGCCAGCAGCTTGGCCCCGGGTACTGGAAACACCATATATTTT.

The chain recombines TRBV5-1 with TRBJ1-2; D is unclear. This CDR3 is 11 amino acids long. V was pared by 4 bases and J by 10 bases, with 11 bases between. The germline CDR1 and CDR2 sequences are SGHRS and YFSETQ. The CDR3 bases are TGCGCCAGCAGCACCAGTGGAATCTACACCTTC. Translating it yields CASSTSGIYTF.

There are a few counts of this clone. This chain uses TRBV6-6 with TRBJ2-7; D remains ambiguous. The CDR3 covers 12 residues. Germline CDR1 MNHNY, CDR2 SVGAGI (reference sequence). The ends were cut back, 4 bases at V and 3 bases at J, with 7 bases in the middle. This CDR3 is CASSFKIYEQYF. The CDR3 bases are TGTGCCAGCAGTTTTAAAATCTACGAGCAGTACTTC.

The chain combines TRBV10-3 with TRBJ1-6; 7 bases are a match to TRBD1. Germline V gives CDR1 ENHRY, CDR2 SYGVKD. The CDR3 sequence is 15 residues long. Trimming cost V 7 bases and J 8 bases; bases outside gene matches: 11. CDR3: CAINQHRGFDSPLHF. The CDR3 DNA reads TGTGCCATCAACCAACACAGGGGTTTCGATTCACCCCTCCACTTT.

The V gene is TRBV18, the J gene TRBJ1-1; TRBD1 matches at 8 bases. The CDR3 runs to 13 residues. J lost 5 bases, V lost 3 bases, and 2 bases had no gene match. CDR1 and CDR2 from the germline V gene are KGHSH and LQKENI. The DNA of the CDR3 is TGTGCCAGCTCACCCGACAGGGGTACTGAAGCTTTCTTT. Translating gives CASSPDRGTEAFF.

J is TRBJ1-1 and V is TRBV7-8; 7 nucleotides line up with TRBD1. The CDR3 is made up of 14 amino acids. Looked up from germline, CDR1 is SGHVS and CDR2 is FQNEAQ. J gave up 7 bases and V 4 bases, and 9 bases lay outside the gene matches. The CDR3: CASSSLPRDSEAFF. Written as DNA, the CDR3 is TGTGCCAGCAGCTCCTTGCCTCGGGACAGTGAAGCTTTCTTT.

The CDR3 protein is CASISGGGYGYTF. CDR3 nucleotide sequence: TGTGCCAGCATTTCGGGCGGAGGGTATGGCTACACCTTC. The chain uses TRBV28 and TRBJ1-2; the D is unclear. The germline V and J ends were trimmed by 7 bases and 5 bases, with 14 bases remaining between them. Looked up from germline, CDR1 is MDHEN and CDR2 is SYDVKM. The CDR3 is 13 amino acids.

This chain connects TRBV2 to TRBJ2-5; 8 nucleotides align to TRBD2. CDR1 is SNHLY, CDR2 FYNNEI, per germline. The junction had 22 bases not matched to a gene; V was cut back by 6 bases and J by 1 base. The CDR3 spans 20 residues. For the CDR3, the DNA is TGTGCCAGCAGGACCTCCCTGGGAGGAATTACTCTAGCGGGCCAAGAGACCCAGTACTTC. Its protein is CASRTSLGGITLAGQETQYF.

In this sample, this clone turned up once. The rearrangement links TRBV25-1 to TRBJ1-1; D possibly corresponds to TRBD1 (5 bases). CDR1 and CDR2 (germline): MGHDK, SYGVNS. The CDR3 covers 13 residues. Trimming left V 7 bases short and J 4 bases short, with 13 bases between. The CDR3 loop is CASTLTEGTEAFF. The CDR3, as DNA: TGTGCCAGCACTCTGACAGAGGGCACTGAAGCTTTCTTT.

This clone was counted only a few times. CDR3 DNA: TGTGCCAGCAGGCCTACAGGGGGGCATTCACCCCTCCACTTT. This codes for CASRPTGGHSPLHF. This sequence joins TRBV2 and TRBJ1-6, with 8 bases lining up with TRBD1. Germline values: CDR1 SNHLY, CDR2 FYNNEI. The CDR3 consists of 14 residues. With V trimmed by 6 bases and J by 8 bases, 6 bases remained unmatched.

The gene calls are TRBV5-5 and TRBJ1-1, with no clear D. The CDR3 extends over 14 amino acids. Germline V CDR1 and CDR2: SGHKS, YYEKEE (reference sequence). Trimming removed 1 base at V and 1 base at J, with 8 bases between. CDR3 amino acids: CASSLNWGNTEAFF. The CDR3 region has the DNA TGTGCCAGCAGCTTGAATTGGGGGAACACTGAAGCTTTCTTT.

The chain carries TRBV12-2 and TRBJ2-7; the D call of TRBD1 is as the table states it, not checked on the DNA. TRBV12-2 is noted as a pseudogene. The CDR3 contains 15 residues. The CDR3, as DNA: TGTGCAAGTCCCCCTTGGGGCGGAAGTCCCTACGAGCAGTACTTC. It yields the protein CASPPWGGSPYEQYF.

This clone occurred once. V usage is TRBV5-1 and J usage is TRBJ2-5, with D perhaps TRBD1 (7 bases). The CDR3 has 15 residues. The V end was cut by 6 bases, the J end by 4 bases, with 19 bases between. From germline, CDR1 is SGHRS and CDR2 YFSETQ. The CDR3 region is CASTGEQGGRETQYF. The CDR3 nucleotides are TGCGCCAGCACTGGTGAGCAGGGGGGACGAGAGACCCAGTACTTC.

This clone was observed a single time. The rearrangement links TRBV4-1 to TRBJ1-5; no reliable D call. The germline V gene has CDR1 MGHRA and CDR2 YSYEKL. This CDR3 is 14 amino acids long. V was clipped by 1 base and J by 5 bases, with 9 bases between them. CDR3: CASSQVHGDQPQHF. The CDR3 DNA reads as TGCGCCAGCAGCCAAGTCCACGGGGATCAGCCCCAGCATTTT.

The chain joins TRBV10-1 to TRBJ1-3; D unresolved. The CDR3 is 15 amino acids. V was clipped by 4 bases and J by 0 bases, with 10 bases between them. Germline assignment: CDR1 WNHNN and CDR2 SYGVQD (reference sequence). CDR3 region: CASSGRSSSGNTIYF. The CDR3 nucleotides are TGCGCCAGCAGTGGGAGGAGCAGCTCTGGAAACACCATATATTTT.

J is TRBJ2-7 and V is TRBV5-1; TRBD1 matches 7 bases. With V trimmed by 6 bases and J by 2 bases, 5 bases remained unmatched. Germline lookup yields CDR1 SGHRS and CDR2 YFSETQ. The CDR3 loop spans 13 amino acids. This CDR3 reads CASKRDRPYEQYF. The CDR3 DNA reads TGCGCCAGCAAGAGGGACAGACCCTACGAGCAGTACTTC.

The chain carries TRBV7-9 and TRBJ1-3; no reliable D call. Per germline, CDR1 SEHNR and CDR2 FQNEAQ (reference sequence). The CDR3 totals 13 residues. Trimming took off 4 bases at V and 2 bases at J, with 6 bases between the two ends. CDR3 residues: CASSSGAGNTIYF. CDR3 coding DNA: TGTGCCAGCAGCTCCGGGGCTGGAAACACCATATATTTT.

This clone was recorded only once. The CDR3 DNA reads as TGCGCCAGCAGCCAAGATAAGACAGGAGTCTCCTCTGGGGCCAACGTCCTGACTTTC. It codes for CASSQDKTGVSSGANVLTF. The chain has TRBV4-1 and TRBJ2-6; TRBD1 is a possible D gene (6 bases). CDR3 length: 19 amino acids. Trimming removed 0 bases at V and 0 bases at J, with 15 bases between. Germline V gives CDR1 MGHRA, CDR2 YSYEKL.

This clone was detected a few times. The genes are TRBV13 and TRBJ2-1, with 8 bases matching TRBD2. Germline values: CDR1 PRHDT, CDR2 FYEKMQ (reference sequence). This CDR3 comprises 17 residues. V trimming: 6 bases; J trimming: 0 bases; junction bases outside the gene matches: 10. The CDR3 region is CASSSPGGPSSYNEQFF. CDR3 bases: TGTGCCAGCAGTTCACCGGGGGGGCCCAGCTCCTACAATGAGCAGTTCTTC.